The following is a T cell receptor (beta chain) sequence with its context. This sample is drawn from a study of blood T cell repertoires in COVID-19. Turning to the study itself: The United States, Italy and Spain provided the acute and convalescent COVID-19 samples. PBMCs, B-cell-depleted T cells, or T cells provided the cDNA or gDNA that made up the material.

Per the authors' pipeline: From reference gene primer amplification, estimates of nucleated cell counts were derived. Method: immunoSEQ multiplex PCR; TCRdb's copy keeps in-frame clones and lacks some. The V and J calls and clone size are taken from that table; D and trimming were inferred from the DNA. The table lists some 250,000 clones, roughly 79% of them singletons, with just under 3% in the top ten. Trimming stripped 1 base from V and 1 base from J, with 7 bases between. The CDR3 spans 14 residues. Germline CDR1 is SGHVS and CDR2 is FQNEAQ. The sequenced sample was peripheral blood. The TCR sequence derives from a woman aged 60-75 years with active or convalescent COVID-19. This chain connects TRBV7-8 to TRBJ2-5; maybe TRBD1 (6 bases). CDR3 sequence reads: CASSLDRAQETQYF. In DNA, the CDR3 is TGTGCCAGCAGCTTAGACAGGGCCCAAGAGACCCAGTACTTC.